A single sample gave rise to the 21 T cell receptor beta chains below, sequenced in a study of T-cell reconstitution after alpha-beta-depleted transplantation in children. Using unique molecular identifiers, the investigators prepared the TCRbeta library. MiXCR, run by TCRdb on the PCR reads, gives a single entry per CDR3 protein. This table has about 580,000 distinct CDR3 sequences, roughly 23% appearing once. This sample comprised PBMCs, mostly from graft donor cells, obtained 360 days after TCRalphabeta/CD19-depleted stem cell transplant. Receptor source: a boy younger than two who had a stem cell transplant for acute myeloid leukemia, so the T cells may come from the graft donor.

The rearrangement uses TRBV6-1 and TRBJ2-7; 7 nucleotides agree with TRBD1. The CDR3 has 14 amino acids. Germline trimming cut 5 bases from V and 2 bases from J; bases unmatched to any gene: 6. CDR1 and CDR2 from the germline V gene are MNHNS and SASEGT. The CDR3 spells CASSKTGIAYEQYF. CDR3 nucleotides: TGTGCCAGCAGTAAGACAGGGATTGCCTACGAGCAGTACTTC.

This clonotype was observed a few times. The V and J genes are TRBV12-3 or TRBV12-4 and TRBJ2-5; the D gene is possibly TRBD1 (6 bases). The CDR3 runs 16 residues. V was cut by 3 bases and J by 2 bases, with 16 bases left in between. The CDR3 sequence: CASSFRTVPRQETQYF. The CDR3 bases are TGTGCCAGCAGTTTTAGGACAGTCCCCCGACAAGAGACCCAGTACTTC.

V is TRBV7-2 and J is TRBJ2-5; D remains unclear. Germline loops: CDR1 SGHTA, CDR2 FQGNSA. This CDR3 is 21 amino acids long. Trimming stripped 0 bases from V and 1 base from J, with 27 bases between. The CDR3 DNA follows: TGTGCCAGCAGCTTAGCGTTCGGAGTCCTCCTTGACGATGAGTTCCAAGAGACCCAGTACTTC. Its translation is CASSLAFGVLLDDEFQETQYF.

Only a few counts were recorded for this clonotype. This chain connects TRBV6-4 to TRBJ2-3, with D unclear. The germline gives CDR1 MRHNA, CDR2 SNTAGT. V shed 6 bases and J shed 4 bases, with 14 bases lying between them. This CDR3 is 14 amino acids long. Here the CDR3 reads CASSPRSGSDTQYF. CDR3 sequence (DNA): TGTGCCAGCAGCCCAAGGTCGGGCTCAGATACGCAGTATTTT.

This clonotype was picked up a small number of times. This chain connects TRBV28 to TRBJ2-2; TRBD1 matches 9 bases. This CDR3 contains 16 residues. V was pared by 5 bases and J by 1 base, with 5 bases of the junction left unmatched. Germline assignment: CDR1 MDHEN and CDR2 SYDVKM. This CDR3 is CASSPGTGLNTGELFF. Written as DNA, the CDR3 is TGTGCCAGCAGTCCCGGGACAGGGTTGAACACCGGGGAGCTGTTTTTT.

The rearrangement uses TRBV7-9 and TRBJ1-1; D remains unclear. Trimming removed 5 bases at V and 2 bases at J, with 15 bases between. Germline CDR1 reads SEHNR; CDR2 reads FQNEAQ (reference sequence). This CDR3 region has 15 residues. The CDR3 DNA reads TGTGCCAGCAGCCGGGCCGGCACAGCAAACACTGAAGCTTTCTTT. Protein sequence: CASSRAGTANTEAFF. The variable domain in full, with the rest retrieved from reference TRBV7-9 and TRBJ1-1, is DTGVSQNPRHKITKRGQNVTFRCDPISEHNRLYWYRQTLGQGPEFLTYFQNEAQLEKSRLLSDRFSAERPKGSFSTLEIQRTEQGDSAMYLCASSRAGTANTEAFFGQGTRLTVV.

The gene calls are TRBV20-1 and TRBJ2-5; possibly TRBD2 for D (7 bases). Looked up from germline, CDR1 is DFQATT and CDR2 is SNEGSKA (reference sequence). CDR3 size: 14 residues. V was cut by 2 bases and J by 3 bases, with 13 bases left in between. CDR3 sequence: CSARRGGGKETQYF. As DNA, the CDR3 is TGCAGTGCTAGAAGGGGGGGCGGCAAAGAGACCCAGTACTTC.

A few counts support this clonotype. The chain uses TRBV27 and TRBJ1-1; D gene unclear. V lost 1 base and J lost 1, with 16 bases in between. The CDR3 runs to 17 residues. The germline CDR1 and CDR2 sequences are MNHEY and SMNVEV (reference sequence). The CDR3 DNA follows: TGTGCCAGCAGTTTATTAAGACCAGGAGGTTCGAACACTGAAGCTTTCTTT. Translating gives CASSLLRPGGSNTEAFF.

This clonotype has just a few counts. The chain uses TRBV6-5 and TRBJ2-1, with unresolved D. The V gene's germline CDR1 is MNHEY and CDR2 SVGAGI. Trimming left V 0 bases short and J 9 bases short, with 18 bases between. The CDR3 contains 16 residues. The CDR3 DNA reads TGTGCCAGCAGTTACTCGAACGGGTTCGAGGATGGTGAGCAGTTCTTC. Residues: CASSYSNGFEDGEQFF.

This clonotype has at least ten counts. This chain connects TRBV29-1 to TRBJ2-3, with TRBD1 as a possible D gene (6 bases). The V and J ends lost 7 bases and 7 bases respectively, with 12 bases between them. The CDR3 runs to 11 residues. Germline loops: CDR1 SQVTM, CDR2 ANQGSEA. The CDR3 coding sequence is TGCAGCGCAGACCAGGGGCATACGCAGTATTTT. Protein sequence: CSADQGHTQYF.

This clonotype occurred once. The CDR3 is CASSYSRYRGLYEQYF. CDR3 bases: TGTGCCAGCAGTTACTCCCGTTATAGGGGGCTCTACGAGCAGTACTTC. The chain couples TRBV6-2 or TRBV6-3 to TRBJ2-7; 7 nucleotides line up with TRBD1. The CDR3 length is 16 residues. CDR1 is MNHEY and CDR2 is SVGEGT in the germline V gene. V was pared by 0 bases and J by 3 bases, with 8 bases of the junction left unmatched.

This clonotype has at least ten counts. The chain links TRBV12-3 or TRBV12-4 to TRBJ2-3, with D maybe TRBD2 (5 bases). V shed 5 bases and J shed 8 bases, with 14 bases lying between them. This CDR3 is built from 13 residues. The chain's CDR3 is CASSEWTPGTQYF. The CDR3 bases are TGTGCCAGCAGTGAATGGACTCCCGGTACGCAGTATTTT.

Ten or more counts support this clonotype. The chain links TRBV7-6 to TRBJ2-2, with D possibly being TRBD1 (5 bases). This CDR3 region has 17 residues. Trimming left V 5 bases short and J 2 bases short, with 18 bases between. Germline loops: CDR1 SGHVS, CDR2 FNYEAQ. The chain's CDR3 is CASSPLGQGRNTGELFF. As DNA, the CDR3 is TGTGCCAGCAGCCCCCTTGGTCAGGGCAGAAACACCGGGGAGCTGTTTTTT.

This clonotype was detected a few times. The CDR3: CAISESSPLQETQYF. In DNA form, the CDR3 reads TGTGCCATCAGTGAGTCTTCACCGTTACAAGAGACCCAGTACTTC. The chain combines TRBV10-3 with TRBJ2-5; D ambiguous. CDR1 is ENHRY, CDR2 SYGVKD, per germline. The CDR3 totals 15 residues. V gave up 0 bases and J gave up 2 bases, with 10 bases separating them.

This chain joins TRBV2 and TRBJ2-1; TRBD2 aligns across 9 bases. This CDR3 is built from 15 residues. V lost 6 bases to trimming and J lost 9 bases; unmatched junction nucleotides: 12. Germline V gene sequence: CDR1 SNHLY, CDR2 FYNNEI. For the CDR3, the DNA is TGTGCCAGCAGCAATGAGGCGGGGGGGCCTAGTGAGCAGTTCTTC. Amino acids: CASSNEAGGPSEQFF. Combining the CDR3 with reference TRBV2 and TRBJ2-1 gives the whole variable domain EPEVTQTPSHQVTQMGQEVILRCVPISNHLYFYWYRQILGQKVEFLVSFYNNEISEKSEIFDDQFSVERPDGSNFTLKIRSTKLEDSAMYFCASSNEAGGPSEQFFGPGTRLTVL.

This chain links TRBV4-1 with TRBJ2-5; D is undetermined. The CDR3 is 13 residues long. Germline CDR1 reads MGHRA; CDR2 reads YSYEKL. V lost 2 bases, J lost 5 bases, and 9 bases lay in between. CDR3 loop: CASSQPGGETQYF. CDR3 nucleotides: TGCGCCAGCAGCCAACCAGGTGGGGAGACCCAGTACTTC.

This clonotype was counted at least ten times. This chain uses TRBV18 with TRBJ2-1, with D possibly being TRBD2 (5 bases). V gave up 1 base and J gave up 10 bases, with 14 bases separating them. The length of the CDR3 is 14 residues. Germline V gives CDR1 KGHSH, CDR2 LQKENI. CDR3 loop: CASSPLGPWEEQFF. The CDR3 nucleotides are TGTGCCAGCTCACCACTCGGACCCTGGGAGGAGCAGTTCTTC.

The genes are TRBV10-3 and TRBJ2-5, with 9 bases fitting TRBD1. In germline, CDR1 is ENHRY, CDR2 SYGVKD. V shed 3 bases and J 1 base; nucleotides not matched to a gene: 3. CDR3 length equals 15 residues. The CDR3 is CAISDWTGAQETQYF. The CDR3 nucleotides are TGTGCCATCAGTGACTGGACAGGGGCCCAAGAGACCCAGTACTTC.

This CDR3 is CASSLAGTGGFNEQYV. CDR3 sequence (DNA): TGTGCCAGCAGCTTGGCGGGGACAGGGGGCTTCAACGAGCAGTACGTC. V usage is TRBV5-5 and J usage is TRBJ2-7; 12 bases agree with TRBD1. The CDR3 is 16 residues long. The germline CDR1 and CDR2 sequences are SGHKS and YYEKEE (reference sequence). The J segment lost 5 bases and the V segment lost 0 bases, leaving 6 bases of the junction unmatched.

There are a few counts of this clonotype. Here the CDR3 DNA reads TGCGCCAGCAGTGAGGCATCAGGGGCTAGCGGGGGGCAGACCCAGTACTTC. This codes for CASSEASGASGGQTQYF. J is TRBJ2-5 and V is TRBV10-2; 11 bases are shared with TRBD2. The V gene end was trimmed by 2 bases and the J gene end by 6 bases; junction bases not matched to a gene: 11. Germline lookup yields CDR1 WSHSY and CDR2 SAAADI. There are 17 residues in the CDR3.

This clonotype was picked up one time. V gene TRBV7-6 combines with J gene TRBJ2-2; TRBD1 matches 7 bases. The CDR3 runs to 18 residues. Per the germline V gene, CDR1 is SGHVS and CDR2 is FNYEAQ. With V trimmed by 2 bases and J by 0 bases, 9 bases remained unmatched. The CDR3 sequence is CASSLRADRDSNTGELFF. The CDR3 DNA reads as TGTGCCAGCAGCTTACGAGCCGACAGGGATTCGAACACCGGGGAGCTGTTTTTT.